The 24 T cell receptor beta chains below come from one sample, sequenced in a study of regulatory T cells in long-lasting Graves disease. iRepertoire HTBI primers and Arm-PCR of CDR3 regions built TCR beta libraries. Each CDR3 protein is one row after TCRdb ran MiXCR on the multiplex PCR reads. The sample holds some 560,000 distinct CDR3 sequences; 15% to 20% are singletons and the top ten take 25%. Time point specified: newly diagnosed GD, antithyroid drugs for less than 3 months. With RNA extracted from PBMCs as input, the TCR library was made. This sample was shared with a second study, whose subject was T cells in Graves' hyperthyroidism and ophthalmopathy.

Sample: peripheral blood mononuclear cells (PBMCs), taken at new diagnosis, from a patient treated with antithyroid drugs. The receptors originated from a woman between 40 and 65 years old with Graves disease.

The chain carries TRBV28 and TRBJ1-5, with D unclear. The CDR3 spans 14 residues. Per the germline V gene, CDR1 is MDHEN and CDR2 is SYDVKM. V was shortened by 7 bases and J by 1 base, with 11 bases between the two germline ends. For the CDR3, the DNA is TGTGCCAGCACTAACGTATGGAGCAATCAGCCCCAGCATTTT. Protein product: CASTNVWSNQPQHF.

This clonotype was recorded a few times. A much more abundant neighbour one base away suggests this may be a read error. This sequence joins TRBV30 and TRBJ1-2; no definite D call. The CDR3 runs 14 residues. Germline-derived CDR1 and CDR2 are GTSNPN and SVGIG (reference sequence). The CDR3 nucleotides read TGTGCCTGGAGGAGAGGGTCGGTCAACTATGGCTACGCCTTC. It translates to CAWRRGSVNYGYAF. Full variable domain (remainder filled in from reference TRBV30 and TRBJ1-2): SQTIHQWPATLVQPVGSPLSLECTVEGTSNPNLYWYRQAAGRGLQLLFYSVGIGQISSEVPQNLSASRPQDRQFILSSKKLLLSDSGFYLCAWRRGSVNYGYAFGSGTRLTVV.

The genes are TRBV28 and TRBJ1-6; no firm D call. The CDR3 runs to 12 residues. Between the trimmed V and J ends, which lost 7 bases and 14 bases, there was a span of 15 bases. Germline-derived CDR1 and CDR2 are MDHEN and SYDVKM. The CDR3 DNA reads as TGTGCCAGCATGGAGGGTGGGAACACCCTCCACTTT. It codes for CASMEGGNTLHF.

This clonotype has at least ten counts. The chain employs TRBV11-2 and TRBJ2-1; D might be TRBD1 (5 bases). This CDR3 contains 16 residues. The V end was cut by 2 bases, the J end by 2 bases, with 13 bases between. CDR1 is SGHAT and CDR2 is FQNNGV in the germline V gene. CDR3 sequence (DNA): TGTGCCAGCAGCTTAAGAGGTCAGGGTACCTACAATGAGCAGTTCTTC. Translating it yields CASSLRGQGTYNEQFF.

The chain links TRBV7-3 to TRBJ2-7, with D possibly called TRBD1 or TRBD2 (5 bases each). The CDR3 contains 13 residues. Germline V lookup: CDR1 SGHTA, CDR2 FQGTGA. With 4 bases removed from V and 7 bases from J, the gap between germline ends came to 14 bases. The CDR3 DNA sequence: TGTGCCAGCAGCTCCACCTCCGAGGGGGAGCAGTACTTC. Protein product: CASSSTSEGEQYF.

In its sample, this clonotype was seen many times. The rearrangement links TRBV19 to TRBJ2-5, with 8 bases lining up with TRBD2. V lost 6 bases, J lost 5 bases, and 8 bases stayed unmatched. The V gene's germline CDR1 is LNHDA and CDR2 SQIVND (reference sequence). The CDR3 contains 14 residues. The CDR3 DNA reads as TGTGCCAGTAGGTCGGCGGGGGGAGGTGAGACCCAGTACTTC. It codes for CASRSAGGGETQYF.

This clonotype was observed a handful of times. The rearrangement uses TRBV10-3 and TRBJ1-1; no reliable D call. V lost 0 bases to trimming and J lost 7 bases, with 15 bases between them. CDR3 length equals 15 residues. Germline lookup yields CDR1 ENHRY and CDR2 SYGVKD. The CDR3 reads CAISESTLALNEAFF. DNA of the CDR3: TGTGCCATCAGTGAGTCGACTCTGGCACTCAATGAAGCTTTCTTT.

This clonotype turned up a few times. The chain is built from TRBV20-1 and TRBJ2-7, with 12 bases fitting TRBD2. The germline V gene has CDR1 DFQATT and CDR2 SNEGSKA (reference sequence). Trimming took 3 bases from V and 5 from J; bases not matched to a gene: 8. The length of the CDR3 is 15 residues. The CDR3 sequence: CSARGLAGLAHEQYF. The CDR3 nucleotides read TGCAGTGCTAGGGGACTAGCGGGCCTCGCCCACGAGCAGTACTTC.

This clonotype has only a few counts. The J gene is TRBJ2-5, the V gene TRBV5-1; D ambiguous. The ends were cut back, 3 bases at V and 1 base at J, with 10 bases in the middle. This CDR3 has 14 residues. Per germline, CDR1 SGHRS and CDR2 YFSETQ. The CDR3 sequence is CASSSDTLQETQYF. CDR3 bases: TGCGCCAGCAGCTCCGACACCCTCCAAGAGACCCAGTACTTC.

The rearrangement joins TRBV5-4 to TRBJ1-2; D is ambiguous. Between the trimmed V and J ends, which lost 1 base and 4 bases, there was a span of 14 bases. The germline V gene has CDR1 SGHNT and CDR2 YYREEE (reference sequence). CDR3 length: 15 amino acids. The chain's CDR3 is CASSLPTRGSYGYTF. As DNA, the CDR3 is TGTGCCAGCAGCTTGCCCACAAGAGGGAGCTATGGCTACACCTTC.

This clonotype showed up many times. The genes are TRBV28 and TRBJ1-4; D uncertain. There are 12 residues in the CDR3. Germline V CDR1 and CDR2: MDHEN, SYDVKM. The V gene lost 6 bases and the J gene lost 8 bases, with 10 bases spanning the gap. CDR3 sequence: CASSAGREKLFF. CDR3 bases: TGTGCCAGCAGCGCCGGGAGGGAAAAACTGTTTTTT.

This clonotype was seen just once. This chain's CDR3 is CASSLYGETEAFF. For the CDR3, the DNA is TGCGCCAGCAGCTTGTATGGTGAGACTGAAGCTTTCTTT. The genes are TRBV5-1 and TRBJ1-1; D unresolved. V gave up 1 base and J gave up 5 bases, with 9 bases separating them. CDR3 length: 13 amino acids. Germline-derived CDR1 and CDR2 are SGHRS and YFSETQ. The whole variable domain, filled in from reference TRBV5-1 and TRBJ1-1, reads KAGVTQTPRYLIKTRGQQVTLSCSPISGHRSVSWYQQTPGQGLQFLFEYFSETQRNKGNFPGRFSGRQFSNSRSEMNVSTLELGDSALYLCASSLYGETEAFFGQGTRLTVV.

There are a few counts of this clonotype. This CDR3 is CASRAGTSNEKLFF. The DNA for the CDR3 is TGTGCCAGCAGGGCCGGGACATCTAATGAAAAACTGTTTTTT. V usage is TRBV6-1 and J usage is TRBJ1-4, with D perhaps TRBD1 (6 bases). V was clipped by 6 bases and J by 3 bases, with 11 bases between them. CDR1 is MNHNS and CDR2 is SASEGT in the germline V gene. The length of the CDR3 is 14 residues.

This clonotype has only a few counts. The chain carries TRBV4-1 and TRBJ2-5; a weak D match, TRBD2 (5 bases). CDR1 and CDR2 from the germline V gene are MGHRA and YSYEKL. Trimming stripped 3 bases from V and 2 bases from J, with 10 bases between. The length of the CDR3 is 14 residues. The DNA for the CDR3 is TGCGCCAGCAGCCACCAGACTAAACAAGAGACCCAGTACTTC. Translating it yields CASSHQTKQETQYF.

This clonotype was picked up many times. The chain recombines TRBV29-1 with TRBJ1-2; D not resolved. The V gene's germline CDR1 is SQVTM and CDR2 ANQGSEA. The length of the CDR3 is 12 residues. DNA for the CDR3: TGCAGTACCGCCTCAGGAAACTATGGCTACACCTTC. Amino acids: CSTASGNYGYTF.

The J gene is TRBJ1-2, the V gene TRBV4-1; D perhaps matches TRBD1 (6 bases). The CDR3 is made up of 14 amino acids. The germline V gene encodes CDR1 MGHRA and CDR2 YSYEKL. With 4 bases removed from V and 4 bases from J, the gap between germline ends came to 13 bases. The CDR3 spells CASSPAGGTYGYTF. The CDR3 DNA reads as TGCGCCAGCAGCCCGGCGGGGGGCACCTATGGCTACACCTTC.

The sample holds many counts of this clonotype. The rearrangement uses TRBV20-1 and TRBJ1-1; D may be TRBD1 (6 bases). This CDR3 has 14 amino acids. The V gene's germline CDR1 is DFQATT and CDR2 SNEGSKA (reference sequence). The germline V and J ends were trimmed by 0 bases and 0 bases, with 8 bases remaining between them. For the CDR3, the DNA is TGCAGTGCTAGAGATGGGGGCGTGAACACTGAAGCTTTCTTT. Its protein is CSARDGGVNTEAFF.

As to this clonotype: A much larger clone lies a single base off, so this may be a read error. This rearrangement joins TRBV28 to TRBJ2-7, with D possibly matching TRBD1 (5 bases). Germline lookup yields CDR1 MDHEN and CDR2 SYDVKM. The CDR3 is made up of 15 amino acids. The CDR3 sequence: CASSPPPQGSHEQYF. CDR3 coding DNA: TGTGCCAGCAGCCCACCCCCGCAGGGCTCCCACGAGCAGTACTTC. The full variable domain, its missing parts supplied by reference TRBV28 and TRBJ2-7, is DVKVTQSSRYLVKRTGEKVFLECVQDMDHENMFWYRQDPGLGLRLIYFSYDVKMKEKGDIPEGYSVSREKKERFSLILESASTNQTSMYLCASSPPPQGSHEQYFGPGTRLTVT.

The chain is built from TRBV29-1 and TRBJ2-5; the D gene is possibly TRBD2 (6 bases). Germline CDR1 SQVTM, CDR2 ANQGSEA. Trimming removed 5 bases at V and 5 bases at J, with 12 bases between. The CDR3 runs to 12 residues. CDR3 in DNA: TGCAGCGTTAGCACTGCGGGGGAGACCCAGTACTTC. Translation gives CSVSTAGETQYF.

This clonotype was counted only a few times. The rearrangement links TRBV2 to TRBJ1-6, with a possible D match to TRBD1 (5 bases). CDR1 SNHLY and CDR2 FYNNEI come from the germline V gene. V lost 6 bases to trimming and J lost 6 bases, with 6 bases between them. This CDR3 is built from 12 residues. CDR3 sequence reads: CASRGGNSPLHF. The DNA of the CDR3 is TGTGCCAGCAGGGGGGGTAATTCACCCCTCCACTTT.

Details on this clonotype: A much larger clone differs from this one at a single base, so this may be a read error. The V gene is TRBV12-3 or TRBV12-4, the J gene TRBJ2-1; no clear D. CDR3 size: 12 residues. In nucleotides, the CDR3 is TGTGCCAGCAGTTCTGGTGGCGATGAGCAGCTCTTC. It encodes CASSSGGDEQLF.

A few counts support this clonotype. The chain combines TRBV6-2 or TRBV6-3 with TRBJ2-2; D unclear. Germline loops: CDR1 MNHEY, CDR2 SVGEGT. Trimming stripped 0 bases from V and 3 bases from J, with 8 bases between. The CDR3 is made up of 15 amino acids. The CDR3 spells CASSYSLPDTGELFF. The CDR3 nucleotides read TGTGCCAGCAGTTACTCCCTCCCTGACACCGGGGAGCTGTTTTTT.

The CDR3 region has the DNA TGTGCCAGCAGCAGACAGACACTTGGAAAACTGTTTTTT. This codes for CASSRQTLGKLFF. The rearrangement uses TRBV6-1 and TRBJ1-4, with D possibly matching TRBD1 (5 bases). With 6 bases removed from V and 10 bases from J, the gap between germline ends came to 15 bases. The CDR3 sequence is 13 residues long. The germline gives CDR1 MNHNS, CDR2 SASEGT.

Comment on this clonotype: A read error is possible here, since a much larger clone lies one base away. The J gene is TRBJ2-3, the V gene TRBV27, with D uncertain. The V end lost 8 bases, the J end lost 4 bases, and 19 bases lay between the germline ends. The CDR3 extends over 15 amino acids. Germline V gene data show CDR1 as MNHEY and CDR2 as SMNVEV (reference sequence). The CDR3 DNA reads as TGTGCCAGCCGCGGCGGTAGGTTAGGCGCAGATACGCAGTATTTT. It encodes CASRGGRLGADTQYF.